This T cell receptor beta chain comes out of a study of beta chain features in type 1 diabetes. Regarding the study as a whole: Shorter TCRB CDR3s, moderately but significantly so, were found in Type 1 diabetes patients in all four CD4+ subsets. Since sequencing was performed on cDNA, cells with high TCR expression could be over-represented.

Isolated RNA was reverse transcribed in full, so expressed TCRB transcripts were sequenced. The study sequenced naive, central memory and regulatory T cell samples to an average of around 3.5 million reads. Method: immunoSEQ multiplex PCR; TCRdb's copy keeps in-frame clones and lacks some. The data hold 640,000 or so clones, with about an eighth observed a single time. This clone has only a few counts. Its matching antigen is unknown. Each of the CD4+ naive, central memory, regulatory and stem cell-like memory populations was sorted via CD45RO/CCR7/CD25/CD127/CD95/CD27. The CDR3 runs 16 residues. Trimming removed 1 base at V and 8 bases at J, with 20 bases between. The germline V gene has CDR1 MGHRA and CDR2 YSYEKL.

This clonotype originated in a young man with type 1 diabetes. Sample: naive CD4+ T cells from blood. This chain connects TRBV4-1 to TRBJ1-2; TRBD1 is a possible D gene (5 bases). CDR3 sequence (DNA): TGCGCCAGCAGCCAAGGGGACGGGCGGCCGAGGGAAGGCTACACCTTC. It codes for CASSQGDGRPREGYTF.